The entry below describes one T cell receptor beta chain. The antigen is undetermined. The sample is drawn from a study of cytomegalovirus exposure and HLA in healthy donors. Study outcomes and limitations: According to an earlier analysis, most TCR beta V segments yielded productive rearrangements about 90% or about 30% of the time. Listed as cytomegalovirus-associated were 170 or so TCR beta chains.

The PCR ran on 60 Vbeta and 13 Jbeta primers. Method: immunoSEQ multiplex PCR; TCRdb's copy keeps in-frame clones and lacks some. The data hold roughly 150,000 clones, with around 80% observed a single time. The CDR3 runs 14 residues. Germline CDR1 GTSNPN, CDR2 SVGIG (reference sequence). V gave up 3 bases and J gave up 10 bases; unmatched junction bases: 10. This rearrangement joins TRBV30 to TRBJ2-5; 11 nucleotides match TRBD2. The sequence derives from a man aged 30 to 39 in good health. The sample taken for sequencing was PBMCs. The CDR3 region is CAWRPKIAGGGQYF. For the CDR3, the DNA is TGTGCCTGGAGGCCGAAAATAGCGGGAGGGGGCCAGTACTTC.